These 17 T cell receptor beta chains came from one sample sequenced in a study of neoadjuvant anti-PD-1 for oral cavity cancer. Repertoires were generated with immunoSEQ multiplex PCR, while TCRdb's copy carries only in-frame clones and drops some. This sample has approximately 72,000 clones, with 65% to 85% found just once. The material sequenced was PBMCs, taken before nivolumab (anti-PD-1) treatment. All receptors come from a person aged 40 to 85 with oral cavity squamous cell carcinoma.

This clone has just one count. Other DNA sequences in the same sample also yield this CDR3. The genes are TRBV7-2 and TRBJ1-5; D remains unclear. The CDR3 sequence is 12 residues long. The germline gives CDR1 SGHTA, CDR2 FQGNSA. The ends were cut back, 5 bases at V and 3 bases at J, with 5 bases in the middle. CDR3 coding DNA: TGTGCCAGCAGCCCATTCAATCAGCCCCAGCATTTT. It is translated as CASSPFNQPQHF.

The rearrangement links TRBV5-1 to TRBJ2-1; D is possibly TRBD2 (5 bases). V was cut by 5 bases and J by 5 bases, with 14 bases left in between. CDR1 is SGHRS and CDR2 is YFSETQ in the germline V gene. The CDR3 covers 14 residues. As DNA, the CDR3 is TGCGCCAGCAGGACCATCGGGATAAACAATGAGCAGTTCTTC. This codes for CASRTIGINNEQFF.

V gene TRBV6-1 combines with J gene TRBJ1-5; D remains ambiguous. V was trimmed by 1 base and J by 2 bases, leaving 9 bases between them. CDR1 and CDR2 from the germline V gene are MNHNS and SASEGT. This CDR3 contains 15 residues. In DNA form, the CDR3 reads TGTGCCAGCAGTGAAGGTTGGATACGCAATCAGCCCCAGCATTTT. It yields the protein CASSEGWIRNQPQHF.

The V gene is TRBV6-6, the J gene TRBJ1-4; D is unclear. The germline V gene has CDR1 MNHNY and CDR2 SVGAGI (reference sequence). The CDR3 runs 14 residues. Between the trimmed V and J ends, which lost 0 bases and 6 bases, there was a span of 8 bases. The CDR3 DNA sequence: TGTGCCAGCAGTTACTCGATACCCGATGAAAAACTGTTTTTT. Translating gives CASSYSIPDEKLFF.

This clone was seen only a few times. This chain's CDR3 is CAWSPNSNQPQHF. In DNA form, the CDR3 reads TGTGCCTGGTCGCCAAATAGCAATCAGCCCCAGCATTTT. The chain couples TRBV30 to TRBJ1-5; no reliable D call. V lost 5 bases to trimming and J lost 0 bases, with 8 bases between them. Germline CDR1 reads GTSNPN; CDR2 reads SVGIG (reference sequence). The CDR3 runs 13 residues.

The chain recombines TRBV10-1 with TRBJ2-5, with D possibly being TRBD1 (6 bases). The germline V gene has CDR1 WNHNN and CDR2 SYGVQD (reference sequence). The CDR3 totals 12 residues. The V and J ends lost 6 bases and 2 bases respectively, with 7 bases between them. The CDR3 nucleotides are TGCGCCAGCAGAGGGGGTCAAGAGACCCAGTACTTC. It yields the protein CASRGGQETQYF.

The CDR3 nucleotides read TGTGCCAGCAGTCTGTCATCCTACGAGCAGTACTTC. It translates to CASSLSSYEQYF. J is TRBJ2-7 and V is TRBV11-1, with D unclear. Looked up from germline, CDR1 is SGHAT and CDR2 is FQDESV (reference sequence). This CDR3 has 12 residues. V was trimmed by 6 bases and J by 1 base, leaving 7 bases between them.

This clone has only one observation. The rearrangement links TRBV25-1 to TRBJ2-5; possible D gene TRBD1, 6 bases. This CDR3 region has 16 residues. Germline loops: CDR1 MGHDK, CDR2 SYGVNS. Trimming removed 5 bases from V and 1 base from J, with 17 bases in between. The CDR3 sequence: CASSIADSRRQETQYF. Here the CDR3 DNA reads TGTGCCAGCAGTATCGCGGACAGCAGGCGCCAAGAGACCCAGTACTTC.

This rearrangement joins TRBV11-2 to TRBJ1-5, with D perhaps matching TRBD1 (6 bases). V shed 8 bases and J shed 0 bases, with 14 bases lying between them. Germline CDR1 and CDR2: SGHAT and FQNNGV. This CDR3 region has 15 residues. This CDR3 is CASPSRGVSNQPQHF. The DNA of the CDR3 is TGTGCCAGCCCCTCAAGGGGGGTTAGCAATCAGCCCCAGCATTTT.

The chain links TRBV5-1 to TRBJ1-3, with a tentative D call TRBD1 (5 bases). V was trimmed by 0 bases and J by 4 bases, leaving 14 bases between them. Germline CDR1 and CDR2: SGHRS and YFSETQ. This CDR3 has 16 residues. In DNA, the CDR3 is TGCGCCAGCAGCTTGGTGGGACCCCAGGACGGAAACACCATATATTTT. It specifies CASSLVGPQDGNTIYF.

The chain couples TRBV25-1 to TRBJ1-2; TRBD1 aligns across 9 bases. The CDR3 runs 16 residues. The germline V gene has CDR1 MGHDK and CDR2 SYGVNS. Trimming took 1 base from V and 5 from J; bases not matched to a gene: 8. The CDR3 here is CASSELGTGTGYGYTF. DNA for the CDR3: TGTGCCAGCAGTGAATTGGGAACCGGGACAGGGTATGGCTACACCTTC.

The genes are TRBV4-1 and TRBJ1-2; D uncertain. The CDR3 is 16 amino acids. Trimming cost V 3 bases and J 6 bases, with 20 bases left between them. The V gene's germline CDR1 is MGHRA and CDR2 YSYEKL. The CDR3 DNA sequence: TGCGCCAGCAGCCAGTCCTCCGGCGGGAAACGGGATGGCTACACCTTC. It codes for CASSQSSGGKRDGYTF.

The rearrangement links TRBV5-1 to TRBJ2-3, with D maybe TRBD1 (5 bases). The V end lost 6 bases, the J end lost 5 bases, and 7 bases lay between the germline ends. From germline, CDR1 is SGHRS and CDR2 YFSETQ. There are 11 residues in the CDR3. The CDR3, as DNA: TGCGCCAGCAAAGGGGAAGATACGCAGTATTTT. Translated: CASKGEDTQYF.

The rearrangement links TRBV15 to TRBJ2-3; 9 bases map to TRBD1. V dropped 1 base and J dropped 1; count of bases not matched to a gene: 3. Germline V lookup: CDR1 LNHNV, CDR2 YYDKDF (reference sequence). The CDR3 consists of 16 residues. Written as DNA, the CDR3 is TGTGCCACCAGCAGAGGCCGGGACAGGGGCACAGATACGCAGTATTTT. Amino acid sequence: CATSRGRDRGTDTQYF.

This clone has a handful of counts. The chain combines TRBV28 with TRBJ1-1; D is unclear. The CDR3 runs 15 residues. CDR1 is MDHEN, CDR2 SYDVKM, per germline. V was trimmed by 4 bases and J by 3 bases, leaving 15 bases between them. The CDR3 coding sequence is TGTGCCAGCAGTTCGCCTGGGGTTGGACACACTGAAGCTTTCTTT. It codes for CASSSPGVGHTEAFF.

This chain connects TRBV7-9 to TRBJ1-1; maybe TRBD1 (6 bases). Germline V gene sequence: CDR1 SEHNR, CDR2 FQNEAQ (reference sequence). V was pared by 1 base and J by 4 bases, with 13 bases between. CDR3 length: 15 amino acids. The CDR3 spells CASSLGGLGGTEAFF. The CDR3 bases are TGTGCCAGCAGCTTAGGGGGGCTGGGTGGCACTGAAGCTTTCTTT. The whole variable domain, remainder taken from reference TRBV7-9 and TRBJ1-1, is DTGVSQNPRHKITKRGQNVTFRCDPISEHNRLYWYRQTLGQGPEFLTYFQNEAQLEKSRLLSDRFSAERPKGSFSTLEIQRTEQGDSAMYLCASSLGGLGGTEAFFGQGTRLTVV.

This clone has a single count. J is TRBJ2-4 and V is TRBV6-1, with D uncertain. This CDR3 is 14 amino acids long. Germline V CDR1 and CDR2: MNHNS, SASEGT. V was clipped by 4 bases and J by 2 bases, with 9 bases between them. CDR3 residues: CASSVRISKNIQYF. The CDR3 bases are TGTGCCAGCAGTGTGAGGATCTCCAAAAACATTCAGTACTTC.